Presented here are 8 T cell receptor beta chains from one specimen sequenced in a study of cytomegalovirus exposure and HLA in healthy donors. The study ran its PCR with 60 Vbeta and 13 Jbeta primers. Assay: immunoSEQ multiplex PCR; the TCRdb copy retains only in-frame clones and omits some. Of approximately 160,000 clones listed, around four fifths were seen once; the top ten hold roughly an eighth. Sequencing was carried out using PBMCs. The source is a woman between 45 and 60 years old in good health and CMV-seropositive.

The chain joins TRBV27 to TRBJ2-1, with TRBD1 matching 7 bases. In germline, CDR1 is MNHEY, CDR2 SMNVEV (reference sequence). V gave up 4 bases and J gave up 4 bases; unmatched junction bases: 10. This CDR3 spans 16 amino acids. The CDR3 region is CASSSLGQVRYNEQFF. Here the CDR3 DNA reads TGTGCCAGCAGTTCATTAGGACAGGTCAGGTACAATGAGCAGTTCTTC.

CDR3 amino acids: CSVSTGSTNEKLFF. For the CDR3, the DNA is TGCAGCGTTAGTACAGGGAGTACTAATGAAAAACTGTTTTTT. The genes are TRBV29-1 and TRBJ1-4, with D perhaps TRBD1 (6 bases). The germline gives CDR1 SQVTM, CDR2 ANQGSEA. This CDR3 has 14 residues. Trimming stripped 5 bases from V and 2 bases from J, with 12 bases between.

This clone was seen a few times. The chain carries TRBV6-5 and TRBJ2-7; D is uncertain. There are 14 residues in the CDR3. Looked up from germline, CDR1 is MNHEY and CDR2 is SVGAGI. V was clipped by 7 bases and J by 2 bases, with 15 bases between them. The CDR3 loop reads CASMAPRPPYEQYF. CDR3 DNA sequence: TGTGCCAGCATGGCACCCAGGCCCCCCTACGAGCAGTACTTC.

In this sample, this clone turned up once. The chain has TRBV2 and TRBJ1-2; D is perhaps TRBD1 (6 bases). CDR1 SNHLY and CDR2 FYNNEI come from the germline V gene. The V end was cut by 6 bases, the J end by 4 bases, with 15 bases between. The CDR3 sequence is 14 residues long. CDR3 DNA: TGTGCCAGCAGAGGACAGCAACCGGTCTATGGCTACACCTTC. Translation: CASRGQQPVYGYTF.

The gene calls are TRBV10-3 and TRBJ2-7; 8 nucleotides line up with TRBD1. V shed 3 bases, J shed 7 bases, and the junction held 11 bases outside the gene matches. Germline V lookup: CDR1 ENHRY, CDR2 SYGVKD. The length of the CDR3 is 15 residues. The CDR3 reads CAISDRGPVRGEQYF. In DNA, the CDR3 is TGTGCCATCAGTGACAGGGGGCCGGTAAGGGGGGAGCAGTACTTC.

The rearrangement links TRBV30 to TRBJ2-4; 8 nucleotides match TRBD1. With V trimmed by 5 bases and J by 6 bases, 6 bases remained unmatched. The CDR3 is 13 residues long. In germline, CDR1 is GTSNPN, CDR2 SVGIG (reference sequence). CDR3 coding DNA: TGTGCCTGGGGGGGACAGGTGGGAAACATTCAGTACTTC. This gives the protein CAWGGQVGNIQYF.

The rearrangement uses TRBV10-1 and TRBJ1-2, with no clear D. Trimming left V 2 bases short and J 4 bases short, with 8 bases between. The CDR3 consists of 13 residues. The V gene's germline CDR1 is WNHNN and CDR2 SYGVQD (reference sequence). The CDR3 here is CASSEGTAYGYTF. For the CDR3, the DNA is TGCGCCAGCAGTGAGGGCACCGCCTATGGCTACACCTTC.

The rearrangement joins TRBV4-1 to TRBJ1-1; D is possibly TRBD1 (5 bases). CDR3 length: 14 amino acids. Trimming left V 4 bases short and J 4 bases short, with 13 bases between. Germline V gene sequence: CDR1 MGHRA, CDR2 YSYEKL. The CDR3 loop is CASSPGGFSTEAFF. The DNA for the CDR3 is TGCGCCAGCAGCCCGGGGGGGTTCAGCACTGAAGCTTTCTTT.